The rows below give T cell receptor beta chains drawn from one sample of a study of regulatory T cells in long-lasting Graves disease. TCRdb redid the calling of the multiplex PCR reads with MiXCR, one entry per CDR3 protein. Of about half a million distinct CDR3 sequences listed, around 12% are singletons. These data were also reused for a study on T cells in Graves' hyperthyroidism and ophthalmopathy.

The starting material was peripheral blood mononuclear cells (PBMCs), obtained at new diagnosis, from a patient treated with antithyroid drugs. The receptors were sampled from a young woman with Graves disease. CDR3s include the opening cysteine and the closing phenylalanine or tryptophan. D genes are given only for firm matches. Some rows have no size entry. The others give once, few or many, or a class for an expanded clone.

>15|TRBV7-8|TRBJ2-1|many|NA
CASSLMAARESVLKF
TGTGCCAGCAGCTTAATGGCGGCTAGGGAATCGGTCTTGAAGTTC
>15|TRBV6-5|TRBJ1-4|many|NA
CASSDSGRTNEKLFF
TGTGCCAGCAGTGACTCGGGGCGTACTAATGAAAAACTGTTTTTT
>13|TRBV9|TRBJ1-6|few|NA
CASSVDSVSPLHF
TGTGCCAGCAGCGTAGATTCTGTCTCACCCCTCCACTTT
>13|TRBV18|TRBJ1-1|many|NA
CATLREGDTEAFF
TGTGCCACCCTACGTGAGGGGGACACTGAAGCTTTCTTT
>13|TRBV7-9|TRBJ2-3|few|NA
CASSRSLTDTQYF
TGTGCCAGCAGCCGGAGTCTGACAGATACGCAGTATTTT
>15|TRBV20-1|TRBJ2-7|NA|TRBD2
CSAIGTSGRYNEQYF
TGCAGTGCCATCGGGACTAGCGGGAGATACAATGAGCAGTACTTC
>12|TRBV2|TRBJ2-3|many|NA
CASRPLTDTQYF
TGTGCCAGCAGGCCCCTCACAGATACGCAGTATTTT
>13|TRBV20-1|TRBJ1-1|many|NA
CSASSGLSTEAFF
TGCAGTGCTAGTTCAGGCCTCTCCACTGAAGCTTTCTTT
>15|TRBV29-1|TRBJ2-2|NA|TRBD1
CSVPRVTGGPGELFF
TGCAGCGTCCCAAGGGTGACAGGGGGCCCCGGGGAGCTGTTTTTT
>17|TRBV19|TRBJ2-4|many|NA
CASSIGPGAFAKNIQYF
TGTGCCAGTAGCATTGGTCCGGGGGCATTCGCCAAAAACATTCAGTACTTC
>15|TRBV2|TRBJ1-3|many|NA
CASSVQGRTGNTIYF
TGTGCCAGCAGTGTTCAGGGGCGGACTGGAAACACCATATATTTT
>14|TRBV20-1|TRBJ1-2|NA|NA
CSGGGAPTNYGYTF
TGCAGTGGGGGGGGGGCACCCACTAACTATGGCTACACCTTC
>13|TRBV4-2|TRBJ2-4|few|NA
CASSLLATNIQYF
TGTGCCAGCAGCCTCCTTGCCACAAACATTCAGTACTTC
>14|TRBV29-1|TRBJ2-2|many|NA
CSVASDENTGELFF
TGCAGCGTTGCGTCGGATGAGAACACCGGGGAGCTGTTTTTT
>15|TRBV6-1|TRBJ2-7|many|NA
CASSEAGQDPYEQYF
TGTGCCAGCAGTGAAGCGGGACAAGACCCCTACGAGCAGTACTTC
>13|TRBV13|TRBJ1-1|many|NA
CASSLRGNTEAFF
TGTGCCAGCAGCTTAAGAGGGAACACTGAAGCTTTCTTT
>15|TRBV11-2|TRBJ1-1|many|TRBD1
CASRPIQGTNTEAFF
TGTGCCAGCAGACCAATACAGGGGACGAACACTGAAGCTTTCTTT
>16|TRBV28|TRBJ2-2|many|NA
CASSRSGTLNTGELFF
TGTGCCAGCAGTAGGTCCGGGACATTGAACACCGGGGAGCTGTTTTTT
>14|TRBV2|TRBJ2-2|many|TRBD1
CAKGQGAGAGELFF
TGTGCCAAGGGACAGGGGGCTGGTGCCGGGGAGCTGTTTTTT
>14|TRBV30|TRBJ2-2|many|NA
CAWSADTNTGELFF
TGTGCCTGGAGTGCAGACACGAACACCGGGGAGCTGTTTTTT
>13|TRBV20-1|TRBJ2-2|few|NA
CSVTSHNTGELFF
TGCAGCGTAACCTCTCACAACACCGGGGAGCTGTTTTTT
>15|TRBV11-2|TRBJ2-1|many|NA
CASSLYRGRYNEQFF
TGTGCCAGCAGCTTATACCGGGGGAGGTACAATGAGCAGTTCTTC
>15|TRBV4-1|TRBJ1-4|many|NA
CASSQEPSDNEKLFF
TGCGCCAGCAGCCAGGAACCCTCGGATAATGAAAAACTGTTTTTT
>14|TRBV2|TRBJ2-1|many|TRBD2
CASRVGLAYNEQFF
TGTGCCAGCAGAGTAGGACTAGCCTACAATGAGCAGTTCTTC
>16|TRBV7-9|TRBJ2-7|many|TRBD2
CASSLGTSGMAYEQYF
TGTGCCAGCAGCTTAGGTACTAGCGGAATGGCCTACGAGCAGTACTTC
>20|TRBV24-1|TRBJ2-1|many|TRBD2
CATSDGPGLAGPSSYNEQFF
TGTGCCACCAGTGATGGACCGGGACTAGCGGGCCCTAGCTCCTACAATGAGCAGTTCTTC
>16|TRBV11-2|TRBJ2-3|many|TRBD2
CASSSEPGLAGDTQYF
TGTGCCAGCAGCTCCGAACCGGGACTAGCGGGAGATACGCAGTATTTT
>17|TRBV27|TRBJ2-7|many|TRBD2
CASRTWTSGSGTDEQYF
TGTGCCAGCAGGACCTGGACTAGCGGGAGTGGCACCGACGAGCAGTACTTC
>13|TRBV15|TRBJ2-5|many|NA
CATSRDTQETQYF
TGTGCCACCAGCAGAGATACCCAAGAGACCCAGTACTTC
>15|TRBV4-2|TRBJ2-7|NA|TRBD2
CASSPRLAGEGEQYF
TGTGCCAGCAGCCCGCGACTAGCGGGAGAAGGCGAGCAGTACTTC
>11|TRBV10-3|TRBJ1-4|few|NA
CAISESWKLFF
TGTGCCATCAGTGAGTCTTGGAAACTGTTTTTT
>14|TRBV10-3|TRBJ2-5|many|TRBD2
CAISASGRQETQYF
TGTGCCATCAGTGCGAGCGGGAGGCAAGAGACCCAGTACTTC
>15|TRBV27|TRBJ1-2|many|TRBD1
CASSLGSGTGEGYTF
TGTGCCAGCAGTTTAGGATCCGGGACAGGGGAGGGCTACACCTTC
>12|TRBV7-9|TRBJ1-5|many|NA
CASSRMGQPQHF
TGTGCCAGCAGCCGAATGGGGCAGCCCCAGCATTTT
>14|TRBV4-1|TRBJ2-1|NA|TRBD2
CASTSTQLAGRQFF
TGCGCCAGCACCTCAACCCAACTAGCGGGTAGGCAGTTCTTC
>15|TRBV6-1|TRBJ2-7|many|NA
CASSTGDASSYEQYF
TGTGCCAGCAGTACCGGTGATGCTAGCTCCTACGAGCAGTACTTC
>14|TRBV28|TRBJ1-3|many|NA
CASSLGGWSNTIYF
TGTGCCAGCAGTTTGGGGGGCTGGTCGAACACCATATATTTT
>15|TRBV6-5|TRBJ1-3|NA|NA
CASSYSPGGGDTIYF
TGTGCCAGCAGTTACTCGCCAGGAGGTGGAGACACCATATATTTT
>16|TRBV5-1|TRBJ2-2|many|TRBD1
CASSLSGTGWTGELFF
TGCGCCAGCAGCTTGTCCGGGACAGGGTGGACCGGGGAGCTGTTTTTT
>16|TRBV5-1|TRBJ2-2|NA|NA
CASSLSGGANTGELFF
TGCGCCAGCAGCTTATCGGGGGGCGCGAACACCGGGGAGCTGTTTTTT
>14|TRBV6-1|TRBJ1-1|many|TRBD1
CASSAQGARTEAFF
TGTGCCAGCAGCGCACAGGGGGCGCGAACTGAAGCTTTCTTT
>14|TRBV4-1|TRBJ2-1|few|TRBD2
CASSQGGLGGEQFF
TGCGCCAGCAGCCAAGGGGGACTAGGTGGTGAGCAGTTCTTC
>13|TRBV28|TRBJ2-1|many|NA
CASNAGIYNEQFF
TGTGCCAGCAATGCGGGAATTTACAATGAGCAGTTCTTC
>13|TRBV10-3|TRBJ2-1|many|NA
CAISESVYNEQFF
TGTGCCATCAGTGAATCGGTTTACAATGAGCAGTTCTTC
>13|TRBV2|TRBJ2-5|many|NA
CASSDGGGKTQYF
TGTGCCAGCAGTGATGGGGGAGGAAAGACCCAGTACTTC
>15|TRBV13|TRBJ2-2|many|TRBD2
CASSTRTSGTGELFF
TGTGCCAGCAGCACGCGGACTAGCGGGACCGGGGAGCTGTTTTTT
>17|TRBV30|TRBJ1-4|many|TRBD1
CAWSVLLKAGGSEKLFF
TGTGCCTGGAGTGTACTGTTGAAGGCAGGGGGCAGTGAAAAACTGTTTTTT
>18|TRBV6-1|TRBJ2-6|many|TRBD2
CASMSLWTRSFGANVLTF
TGTGCCAGCATGTCCCTTTGGACTAGGAGCTTTGGGGCCAACGTCCTGACTTTC
>15|TRBV28|TRBJ1-5|NA|NA
CASSIQGQGNQPQHF
TGTGCCAGCAGTATCCAGGGGCAAGGCAATCAGCCCCAGCATTTT
>13|TRBV15|TRBJ1-1|many|NA
CATSSDRNTEAFF
TGTGCCACCAGCAGCGACAGGAACACTGAAGCTTTCTTT
>14|TRBV20-1|TRBJ1-5|many|NA
CSASYPRGNQPQHF
TGCAGTGCTAGCTATCCAAGAGGCAATCAGCCCCAGCATTTT
>18|TRBV3-1|TRBJ2-7|many|TRBD1
CASSQERERDRGNGEQYF
TGTGCCAGCAGCCAAGAGAGGGAACGGGACAGAGGAAATGGGGAGCAGTACTTC
>12|TRBV6-5|TRBJ1-1|many|NA
CASSYYGSEAFF
TGTGCCAGCAGTTACTACGGGTCTGAAGCTTTCTTT
>16|TRBV18|TRBJ2-3|many|NA
CASSPSDISSTDTQYF
TGTGCCAGCTCACCTTCGGACATTTCTAGCACAGATACGCAGTATTTT
>16|TRBV20-1|TRBJ2-1|many|NA
CSALKLVLQRHNEQFF
TGCAGTGCCTTAAAACTAGTCCTCCAAAGACACAATGAGCAGTTCTTC